Listed here are 8 T cell receptor beta chains from one sample, sequenced in a study of CD8+CD57+ T cells in acquired aplastic anemia. The TCR beta profiling, which covered VDJ combination and CDR3 sequence, was carried out using genomic DNA as the template. TCRdb processed the reads anew with MiXCR; each CDR3 protein has one entry. This sample has about 160,000 distinct CDR3 sequences; just under 45% occur once, and the top ten carry approximately 1%. The sequenced sample consisted of sorted CD4+, CD8+, or CD8+CD57+ T cells (not recorded which) from PBMCs. The receptors here all came from a human donor in good health.

To note about this clonotype: One base away lies a much larger clone, so this may be a sequencing read error. V usage is TRBV5-1 and J usage is TRBJ2-1; D tentatively reads TRBD1 or TRBD2 (7 bases each). Germline V lookup: CDR1 SGHRS, CDR2 YFSETQ. This CDR3 contains 16 residues. The CDR3 sequence is CASSFPRGGEYNEQLF. In DNA form, the CDR3 reads TGCGCCAGCAGCTTTCCCAGGGGGGGGGAATACAATGAGCAGCTCTTC. Complete variable domain (other parts from reference TRBV5-1 and TRBJ2-1): KAGVTQTPRYLIKTRGQQVTLSCSPISGHRSVSWYQQTPGQGLQFLFEYFSETQRNKGNFPGRFSGRQFSNSRSEMNVSTLELGDSALYLCASSFPRGGEYNEQLFGPGTRLTVL.

The table lists this clonotype with many counts. The genes are TRBV5-4 and TRBJ2-7; D ambiguous. The CDR3 has 13 residues. Looked up from germline, CDR1 is SGHNT and CDR2 is YYREEE (reference sequence). Trimming left V 3 bases short and J 6 bases short, with 13 bases between. The CDR3 sequence: CASSWNLLGEQYF. The CDR3 nucleotides are TGTGCCAGCAGCTGGAACCTCTTGGGCGAGCAGTACTTC.

The chain carries TRBV7-9 and TRBJ2-2; TRBD1 might be the D (6 bases). Deletions cut 5 bases from V and 6 bases from J, with 7 bases between. CDR3 size: 12 residues. The V gene's germline CDR1 is SEHNR and CDR2 FQNEAQ (reference sequence). The CDR3 reads CASSQGSGELFF. The CDR3 region has the DNA TGTGCCAGCAGCCAGGGGTCCGGGGAGCTGTTTTTT.

With respect to this clonotype: A much more abundant neighbour one base away suggests this may be a read error. V is TRBV10-3 and J is TRBJ2-7, with 7 positions matching TRBD2. Germline assignment: CDR1 ENHRY and CDR2 SYGVKD. The CDR3 consists of 15 residues. CDR3 loop: CASRSLEGGIYGQYF. The CDR3 DNA reads TGTGCCAGCAGATCCTTGGAGGGAGGGATTTACGGGCAGTACTTC.

This chain links TRBV15 with TRBJ2-3; D gene unclear. CDR1 and CDR2 from the germline V gene are LNHNV and YYDKDF (reference sequence). The CDR3 has 15 residues. V lost 0 bases to trimming and J lost 3 bases, with 10 bases between them. The CDR3 nucleotides are TGTGCCACCAGCAGAGATATTATCGCGACAGATACGCAGTATTTT. This codes for CATSRDIIATDTQYF. Drawing the rest from reference TRBV15 and TRBJ2-3, the complete variable domain is DAMVIQNPRYQVTQFGKPVTLSCSQTLNHNVMYWYQQKSSQAPKLLFHYYDKDFNNEADTPDNFQSRRPNTSFCFLDIRSPGLGDTAMYLCATSRDIIATDTQYFGPGTRLTVL.

This clonotype was counted a few times. J is TRBJ2-5 and V is TRBV7-9; D gene unclear. Trimming cost V 5 bases and J 5 bases, with 12 bases left between them. Germline CDR1 is SEHNR and CDR2 is FQNEAQ (reference sequence). CDR3 size: 13 residues. The CDR3 region has the DNA TGTGCCAGCAGCCCAAGAGGCCCGGAGACCCAGTACTTC. Its protein is CASSPRGPETQYF.

The DNA of the CDR3 is TGTGCCAGCAGCCTGGACAATCAGCCCCAGCATTTT. This codes for CASSLDNQPQHF. The chain links TRBV7-9 to TRBJ1-5; D is unclear. V shed 5 bases and J shed 3 bases, with 5 bases lying between them. Germline CDR1 and CDR2: SEHNR and FQNEAQ (reference sequence). There are 12 residues in the CDR3.

V is TRBV7-6 and J is TRBJ2-3, with TRBD2 identical over 9 bases. The J segment lost 4 bases and the V segment lost 4 bases, leaving 6 bases of the junction unmatched. This CDR3 is 15 amino acids long. The germline gives CDR1 SGHVS, CDR2 FNYEAQ. CDR3 bases: TGTGCCAGCAGCTCGTATAGCGGGGGCGCAGATACGCAGTATTTT. Its translation: CASSSYSGGADTQYF.